One T cell receptor (beta chain) is described in this entry. Germline CDR1 LNHDA, CDR2 SQIVND (reference sequence). The V end was cut by 5 bases, the J end by 7 bases, with 17 bases between. The CDR3 sequence is 14 residues long. Study processing details: Amplification from reference gene primers served as the basis for estimated nucleated cell counts. The data were produced by immunoSEQ multiplex PCR, yet TCRdb's version contains in-frame clones alone and is incomplete. V, J and clone size are taken as reported in that table, and D and trimming were inferred from the DNA itself. The sample yields a few hundred thousand clones, around 87% seen once. This sample was included in a study of blood T cell repertoires in COVID-19. Overall study: From T cells, B-cell-depleted T cells, or PBMCs came the material, which was cDNA or gDNA.

Participants came from about 24 US areas, aged roughly 18 to 89 years. This sequence originates from a young woman with acute COVID-19. The sequenced material came from PBMCs or T cells enriched from blood (not recorded which). This rearrangement joins TRBV19 to TRBJ1-2, with TRBD1 as a possible D gene (6 bases). For the CDR3, the DNA is TGTGCCAGTAGTGACCCACAGGGAGTGAGTGGCTACACCTTC. Translation gives CASSDPQGVSGYTF.